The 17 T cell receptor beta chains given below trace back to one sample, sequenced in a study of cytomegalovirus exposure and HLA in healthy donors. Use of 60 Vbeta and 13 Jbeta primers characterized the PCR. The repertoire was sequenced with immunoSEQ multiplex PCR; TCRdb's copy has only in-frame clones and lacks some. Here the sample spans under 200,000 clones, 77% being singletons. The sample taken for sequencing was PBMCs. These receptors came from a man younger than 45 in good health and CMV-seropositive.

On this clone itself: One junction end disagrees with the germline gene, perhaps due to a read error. CDR3 region: CSSSDRGYEQYF. Here the CDR3 DNA reads TGTTCCAGCAGCGACAGGGGCTACGAGCAGTACTTC. This chain links TRBV7-9 with TRBJ2-5; 8 bases map to TRBD1. The closer fit of TRBJ2-7 to the DNA end suggests the J call may be wrong. This CDR3 is 12 amino acids long. CDR1 is SEHNR and CDR2 is FQNEAQ in the germline V gene (reference sequence).

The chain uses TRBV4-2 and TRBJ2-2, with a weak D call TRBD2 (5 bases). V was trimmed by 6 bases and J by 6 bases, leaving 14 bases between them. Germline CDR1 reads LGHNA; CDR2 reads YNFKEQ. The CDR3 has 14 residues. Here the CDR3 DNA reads TGTGCCAGCAGTCCTCGGGAAATGGCCGGGGAGCTGTTTTTT. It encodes CASSPREMAGELFF.

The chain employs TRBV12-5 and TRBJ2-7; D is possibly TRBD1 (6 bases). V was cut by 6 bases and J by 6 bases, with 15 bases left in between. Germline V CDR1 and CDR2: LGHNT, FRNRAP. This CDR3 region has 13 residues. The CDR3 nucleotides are TGTGCTAGTGGCATCCTACAGGGTCCCGAGCAGTACTTC. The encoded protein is CASGILQGPEQYF.

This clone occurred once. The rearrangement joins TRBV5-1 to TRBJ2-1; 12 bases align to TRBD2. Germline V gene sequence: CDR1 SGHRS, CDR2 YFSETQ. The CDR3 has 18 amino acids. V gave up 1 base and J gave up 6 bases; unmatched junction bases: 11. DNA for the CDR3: TGCGCCAGCAGCTTGTGGGGCCTAGCGGGGGGGCTGTCCAATGAGCAGTTCTTC. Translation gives CASSLWGLAGGLSNEQFF.

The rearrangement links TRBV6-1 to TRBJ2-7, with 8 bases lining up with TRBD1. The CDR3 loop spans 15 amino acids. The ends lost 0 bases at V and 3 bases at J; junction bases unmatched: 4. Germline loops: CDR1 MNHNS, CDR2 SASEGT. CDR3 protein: CASSEARTGSYEQYF. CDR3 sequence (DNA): TGTGCCAGCAGTGAAGCGCGGACAGGGAGCTACGAGCAGTACTTC.

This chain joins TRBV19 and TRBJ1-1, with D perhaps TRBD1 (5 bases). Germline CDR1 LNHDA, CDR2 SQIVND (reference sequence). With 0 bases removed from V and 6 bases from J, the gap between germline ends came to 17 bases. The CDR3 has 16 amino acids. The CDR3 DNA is TGTGCCAGTAGTATAGAAGCCCGGGGGGTTCGACCTGAAGCTTTCTTT. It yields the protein CASSIEARGVRPEAFF.

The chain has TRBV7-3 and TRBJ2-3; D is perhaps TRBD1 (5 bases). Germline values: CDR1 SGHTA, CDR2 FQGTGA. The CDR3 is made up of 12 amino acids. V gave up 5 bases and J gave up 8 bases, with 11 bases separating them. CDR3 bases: TGTGCCAGCAGCGACAGAGGTGGTACGCAGTATTTT. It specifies CASSDRGGTQYF.

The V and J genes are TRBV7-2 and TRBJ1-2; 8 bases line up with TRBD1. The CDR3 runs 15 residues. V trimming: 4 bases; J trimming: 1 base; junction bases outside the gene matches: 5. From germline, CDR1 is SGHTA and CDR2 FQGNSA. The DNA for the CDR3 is TGTGCCAGCAGCTCGCAACAGGGGGATAACTATGGCTACACCTTC. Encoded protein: CASSSQQGDNYGYTF.

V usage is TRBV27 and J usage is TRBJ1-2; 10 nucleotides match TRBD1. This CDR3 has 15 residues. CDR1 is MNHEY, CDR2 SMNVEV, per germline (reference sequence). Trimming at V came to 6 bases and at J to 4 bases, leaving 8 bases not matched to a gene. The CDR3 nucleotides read TGTGCCAGCAGACCCATCGACAGGGGGCTCTATGGCTACACCTTC. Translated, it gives CASRPIDRGLYGYTF.

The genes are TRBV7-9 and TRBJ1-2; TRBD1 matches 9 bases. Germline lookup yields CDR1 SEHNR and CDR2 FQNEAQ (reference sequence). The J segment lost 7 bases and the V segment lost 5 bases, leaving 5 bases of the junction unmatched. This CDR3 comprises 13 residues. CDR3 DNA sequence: TGTGCCAGCAGCCTTAAGACAGGGGGTGGCTACACCTTC. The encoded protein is CASSLKTGGGYTF. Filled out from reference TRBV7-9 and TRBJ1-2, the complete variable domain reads DTGVSQNPRHKITKRGQNVTFRCDPISEHNRLYWYRQTLGQGPEFLTYFQNEAQLEKSRLLSDRFSAERPKGSFSTLEIQRTEQGDSAMYLCASSLKTGGGYTFGSGTRLTVV.

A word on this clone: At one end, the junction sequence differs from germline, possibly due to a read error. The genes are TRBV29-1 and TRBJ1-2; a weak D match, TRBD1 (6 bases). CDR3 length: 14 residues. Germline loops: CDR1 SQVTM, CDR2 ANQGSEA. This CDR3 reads CSVGGQGTNYGHTF. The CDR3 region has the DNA TGCAGCGTTGGGGGGCAGGGCACTAACTATGGCCACACCTTC. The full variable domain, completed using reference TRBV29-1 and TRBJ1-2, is SAVISQKPSRDICQRGTSLTIQCQVDSQVTMMFWYRQQPGQSLTLIATANQGSEATYESGFVIDKFPISRPNLTFSTLTVSNMSPEDSSIYLCSVGGQGTNYGHTFGSGTRLTVV.

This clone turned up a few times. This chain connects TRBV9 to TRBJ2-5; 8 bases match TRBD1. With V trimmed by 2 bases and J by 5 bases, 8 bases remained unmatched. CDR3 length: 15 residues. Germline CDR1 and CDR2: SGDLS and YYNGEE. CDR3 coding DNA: TGTGCCAGCAGCGTCGAGGACAGGGAATGGGAGACCCAGTACTTC. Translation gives CASSVEDREWETQYF.

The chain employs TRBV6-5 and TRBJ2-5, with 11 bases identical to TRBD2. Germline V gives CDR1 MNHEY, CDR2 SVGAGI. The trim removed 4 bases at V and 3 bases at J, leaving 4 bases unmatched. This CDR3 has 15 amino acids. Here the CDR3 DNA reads TGTGCCAGCAGTTGGGGTAGCGGGGGGGAAGAGACCCAGTACTTC. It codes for CASSWGSGGEETQYF.

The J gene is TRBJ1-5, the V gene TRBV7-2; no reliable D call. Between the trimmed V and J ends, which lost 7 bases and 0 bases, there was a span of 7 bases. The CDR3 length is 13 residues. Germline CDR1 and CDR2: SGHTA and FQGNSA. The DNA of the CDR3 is TGTGCCAGCACACAGAATAGCAATCAGCCCCAGCATTTT. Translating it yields CASTQNSNQPQHF.

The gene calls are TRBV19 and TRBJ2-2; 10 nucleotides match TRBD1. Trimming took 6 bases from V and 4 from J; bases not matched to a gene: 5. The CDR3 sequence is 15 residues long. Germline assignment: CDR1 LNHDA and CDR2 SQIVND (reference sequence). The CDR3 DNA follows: TGTGCCAGTAGGGACAGGGGGTATGGCACCGGGGAGCTGTTTTTT. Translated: CASRDRGYGTGELFF.

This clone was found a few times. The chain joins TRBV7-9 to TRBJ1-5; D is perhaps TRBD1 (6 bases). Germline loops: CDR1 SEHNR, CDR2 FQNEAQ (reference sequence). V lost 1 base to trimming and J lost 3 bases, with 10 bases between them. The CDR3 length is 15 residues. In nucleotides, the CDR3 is TGTGCCAGCAGCTTAGGGACAGCCAACAATCAGCCCCAGCATTTT. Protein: CASSLGTANNQPQHF.

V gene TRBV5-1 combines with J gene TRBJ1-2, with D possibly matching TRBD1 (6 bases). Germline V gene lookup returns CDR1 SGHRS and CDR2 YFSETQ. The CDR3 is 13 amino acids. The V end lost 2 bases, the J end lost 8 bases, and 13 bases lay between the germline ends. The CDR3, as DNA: TGCGCCAGCAGCTTCTGGGGGCGCGAGGGCTACACCTTC. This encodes CASSFWGREGYTF.